This paragraph reports one TCR beta chain. The sample comes from a study of T cell changes during pregnancy in multiple sclerosis. Assay: immunoSEQ multiplex PCR; the TCRdb copy retains only in-frame clones and omits some. The sample holds approximately 99,000 clones; less than 95% are singletons and the top ten take around 0.79%. The CDR3 sequence is 17 residues long. Germline-derived CDR1 and CDR2 are SGHTA and FQGNSA. The ends lost 5 bases at V and 4 bases at J; junction bases unmatched: 11. Specimen: peripheral blood, collected in the second trimester of pregnancy. The rearrangement joins TRBV7-2 to TRBJ1-5, with 10 bases aligning to TRBD1. The receptor was derived from a female donor in good health, enrolled as a control in a pregnancy study. In DNA, the CDR3 is TGTGCCAGCAGCCTCCGAGGGACAGGGGCAGGGAATCAGCCCCAGCATTTT. Protein sequence: CASSLRGTGAGNQPQHF.